This T cell receptor (beta chain) was found in a study of T cell responses to AZD1222 COVID-19 vaccine (dated by TCRdb to the early 2020s). Looking at the study overall: Because spike-specific TCR depth and breadth did not differ between the two schedules, AZD1222 recipients who got a second dose at roughly 4 weeks were pooled with those who got a second dose at roughly 12 weeks. TCR sequencing was performed for about 250 trial participants, of whom about 200 were given two doses of AZD1222 and around 25 were given two doses of MenACWY control vaccine. Trial participants were enrolled into age subgroups of 18-55, 56-69 and 70-plus years, which contained approximately 150, 30 and 60 TCR-sequenced participants, respectively.

The CDR3 regions of human TCRbeta chains were subjected to immunosequencing. For the original study's pipeline: Repertoire TCRs were matched against a reference library of SARS-CoV-2-specific TCRs generated with the MIRA antigen-specificity platform. Breadth was defined as the fraction of unique TCRs that were SARS-CoV-2-associated. Depth was defined as the fraction of total T cells that were SARS-CoV-2-associated. Using the MIRA data, each spike-specific TCR was assigned both to the spike region to which the TCR was reactive and to a CD4 or CD8 class. Log10-transformed breadth and depth values were compared by one-way ANOVA with Sidak's multiple comparisons tests. Entries here come from immuneACCESS through TCRdb and include only in-frame sequences with V and J called. Some clones fail to appear in such tables; in the studies checked, an unresolved V gene covers under half of the shortfall, and the cause of the remainder is unknown. The V and J calls and clone size are taken from that table; D and trimming were inferred from the DNA. The sample has about 130,000 clones on record, over 75% of them singletons. The ten largest account for 8.5% to 12% of the sample.

CDR1 and CDR2 (SGHRS, YFSETQ) derive from the germline V gene. The V end gives up 4 bases and the J end 4 bases, leaving 10 bases in the junction not matched to a gene. From the cysteine up to the phenylalanine, the CDR3 has a length of 15 residues. Only the CDR3 region is kept as DNA, spanning 45 bases read in frame from base 1. The time point label here, explained by the study, means: baseline before first vaccination. Vaccinee samples were obtained from the UK trials COV001 and COV002, which included a single-blind randomized controlled phase 2/3 trial of AZD1222 (ChAdOx1 nCoV-19) in healthy adults. For TCRbeta chain sequencing, PBMC samples were collected from trial participants at day 0 and at day 28 after the second dose. Overall study outcomes, separate from this receptor: In the small 56-69-year group, the increase in depth fell short of significance, most likely because of low power. No day 14 peak-response samples were available, so repertoires were characterized only after the peak T cell response. Reportedly, almost half of the unique spike-specific TCRs recognized epitopes lying outside the regions that are mutated in the B.1.351 and B.1.1.7 variants. The whole spike protein was spanned by vaccine-associated CD4 TCRs, and dominant responses were seen in regions 160-218 and 743-854. Participants were mostly white British and included more females than males, and it was suggested by the authors that clonal diversity may have been underestimated. Conclusions about previously exposed vaccinees are limited because only a handful of AZD1222 recipients were SARS-CoV-2 seropositive at baseline. A significant rise in spike-specific TCR breadth and depth was observed after two AZD1222 doses relative to day 0 and relative to MenACWY recipients.

About this clone: The clone's antigen remains unknown. Within one base of it there is no much larger clone, and no base qualities were kept.

Rearrangement joined TRBV5-1 to TRBJ2-5, with 7 central nucleotides matching TRBD2. The sample consisted of peripheral blood, taken on day 0 of AZD1222 vaccination. The receptor was derived from an adult in good health. Here the CDR3 is given as CASSGPGLHRETQYF. The DNA is TGCGCCAGCAGCGGGCCGGGACTACATCGAGAGACCCAGTACTTC.